A single TCR beta chain is shown here with its context. This sample was taken from a study of CD8+ T cells in alopecia areata. Turning to the study itself: Administration of oral tofacitinib to treated patients was at 5 to 10 mg twice daily.

Reverse transcription of extracted RNA yielded cDNA, which provided the sequencing template. The table came from immunoSEQ multiplex PCR; TCRdb's copy has only in-frame clones and leaves some out. Among about 150,000 clones listed, about 60% were seen once. This TCR came from a human donor with alopecia areata. The source material was CD4+ T cells sorted from blood, sampled at week 0.

The CDR3 loop is CASGATSGLETQYF. CDR3 DNA sequence: TGTGCCAGCGGTGCGACTAGCGGGTTGGAGACCCAGTACTTC. The V gene is TRBV2, the J gene TRBJ2-5; TRBD2 matches 10 bases. This CDR3 region has 14 residues. Trimming took 8 bases from V and 5 from J; bases not matched to a gene: 8. Germline assignment: CDR1 SNHLY and CDR2 FYNNEI.